This section outlines one T cell receptor (beta chain) sequence together with its context. TCR beta from blood CD8+ and CD4+ T cells was sequenced. TEMRA cells were enriched by FACS, and CD4+ and CD8+ T cells were negatively isolated. The CDR3 loop spans 12 amino acids. Germline V gene lookup returns CDR1 ENHRY and CDR2 SYGVKD. The V end lost 11 bases, the J end lost 7 bases, and 18 bases lay between the germline ends. The data originate from a study of CD8 T cells in Susac syndrome. It was with random hexamers that roughly 0.45 to 1 ug RNA was reverse transcribed. TCRdb independently ran MiXCR on the immunoSEQ multiplex PCR reads; one entry per CDR3 protein. The table lists around 160,000 distinct CDR3 sequences, roughly 94% of them singletons.

This sequence joins TRBV10-3 and TRBJ2-7, with D tentatively TRBD2 (5 bases). The TCR comes from a human donor with multiple sclerosis. Sequencing used CD4+ T cells from PBMCs. This CDR3 is CASAMRVREQYF. Written as DNA, the CDR3 is TGTGCCTCCGCGATGCGGGTGCGGGAGCAGTACTTC.